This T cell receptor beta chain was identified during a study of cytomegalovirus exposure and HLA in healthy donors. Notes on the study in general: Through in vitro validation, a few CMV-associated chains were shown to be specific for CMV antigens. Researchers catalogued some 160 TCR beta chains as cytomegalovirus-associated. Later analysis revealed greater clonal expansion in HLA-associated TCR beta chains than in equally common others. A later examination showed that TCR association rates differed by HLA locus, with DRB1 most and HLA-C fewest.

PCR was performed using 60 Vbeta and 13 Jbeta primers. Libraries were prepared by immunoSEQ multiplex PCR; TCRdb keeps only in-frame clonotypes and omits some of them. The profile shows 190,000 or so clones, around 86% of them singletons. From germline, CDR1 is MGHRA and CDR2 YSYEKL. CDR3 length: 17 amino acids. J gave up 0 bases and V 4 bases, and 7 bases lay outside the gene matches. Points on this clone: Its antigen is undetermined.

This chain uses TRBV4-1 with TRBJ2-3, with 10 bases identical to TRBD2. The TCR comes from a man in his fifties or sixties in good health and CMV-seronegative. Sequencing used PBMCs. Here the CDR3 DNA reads TGCGCCAGCAGCCTCAGACCAGCGGGAGGGAGCACAGATACGCAGTATTTT. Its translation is CASSLRPAGGSTDTQYF.